Shown below are 8 T cell receptor beta chains from a single sample sequenced in a study of blood T cell repertoires in COVID-19. Assay used: immunoSEQ multiplex PCR; TCRdb lists only in-frame clones, some missing. The table has roughly 190,000 clones, 84% seen once. Sequenced: peripheral blood. The receptors were gathered from a woman in her 70s with active or convalescent COVID-19.

The count of this clone is one. The J gene is TRBJ2-7, the V gene TRBV2; 10 bases match TRBD1. The CDR3 spans 14 residues. Per the germline V gene, CDR1 is SNHLY and CDR2 is FYNNEI. V lost 8 bases and J lost 4; bases outside the gene matches: 8. The CDR3 protein is CASLFGTGVYEQYF. In DNA, the CDR3 is TGTGCCAGCCTGTTCGGGACAGGGGTGTACGAGCAGTACTTC.

A few counts support this clone. The chain is built from TRBV7-9 and TRBJ2-5; no definite D call. The germline CDR1 and CDR2 sequences are SEHNR and FQNEAQ (reference sequence). The germline V and J ends were trimmed by 5 bases and 2 bases, with 12 bases remaining between them. The CDR3 is 14 residues long. The CDR3 loop is CASSQPSGQETQYF. The CDR3 nucleotides are TGTGCCAGCAGCCAACCCTCCGGTCAAGAGACCCAGTACTTC.

This chain connects TRBV7-8 to TRBJ1-2; D uncertain. With 0 bases removed from V and 4 bases from J, the gap between germline ends came to 12 bases. The CDR3 spans 15 residues. Germline lookup yields CDR1 SGHVS and CDR2 FQNEAQ. The CDR3 nucleotides read TGTGCCAGCAGCTTAGCGCAAGGCGGGAGCTATGGCTACACCTTC. Amino acids: CASSLAQGGSYGYTF.

The chain uses TRBV29-1 and TRBJ1-2; TRBD1 matches 7 bases. The trim removed 6 bases at V and 4 bases at J, leaving 14 bases unmatched. In germline, CDR1 is SQVTM, CDR2 ANQGSEA. The CDR3 has 15 amino acids. CDR3 in DNA: TGCAGCGTCTCAAGACAGGGCCAACAAGGCTATGGCTACACCTTC. Translation gives CSVSRQGQQGYGYTF.

This clone was observed a handful of times. This chain joins TRBV19 and TRBJ1-6; possibly TRBD1 for D (5 bases). Germline V gene sequence: CDR1 LNHDA, CDR2 SQIVND (reference sequence). The CDR3 has 12 amino acids. V was trimmed by 4 bases and J by 9 bases, leaving 7 bases between them. CDR3 residues: CASSTDSSPLHF. CDR3 nucleotide sequence: TGTGCCAGTAGTACAGACAGTTCACCCCTCCACTTT.

This chain connects TRBV5-6 to TRBJ1-5; D gene uncertain. Trimming took 2 bases from V and 3 from J, leaving 18 bases between them. The germline V gene has CDR1 SGHDT and CDR2 YYEEEE. The CDR3 runs 17 residues. CDR3 DNA sequence: TGTGCCAGCAGCTTAGGGTTGGCTCGGGGTCACAATCAGCCCCAGCATTTT. Translated: CASSLGLARGHNQPQHF. The full variable domain, with the rest looked up from reference TRBV5-6 and TRBJ1-5, is DAGVTQSPTHLIKTRGQQVTLRCSPKSGHDTVSWYQQALGQGPQFIFQYYEEEERQRGNFPDRFSGHQFPNYSSELNVNALLLGDSALYLCASSLGLARGHNQPQHFGDGTRLSIL.

V is TRBV2 and J is TRBJ1-3; D remains ambiguous. This CDR3 contains 15 residues. In germline, CDR1 is SNHLY, CDR2 FYNNEI. V was cut by 1 base and J by 4 bases, with 11 bases left in between. The CDR3 spells CASSEGHSLGNTIYF. The DNA of the CDR3 is TGTGCCAGCAGTGAAGGCCACAGCCTAGGAAACACCATATATTTT.

The V call is TRBV6-6, the J call TRBJ2-1; D is ambiguous. The CDR3 is 12 residues long. Germline loops: CDR1 MNHNY, CDR2 SVGAGI (reference sequence). V shed 0 bases and J shed 9 bases, with 6 bases lying between them. The CDR3 DNA reads as TGTGCCAGCAGTTACTCGAGCCCTGAGCAGTTCTTC. This encodes CASSYSSPEQFF.